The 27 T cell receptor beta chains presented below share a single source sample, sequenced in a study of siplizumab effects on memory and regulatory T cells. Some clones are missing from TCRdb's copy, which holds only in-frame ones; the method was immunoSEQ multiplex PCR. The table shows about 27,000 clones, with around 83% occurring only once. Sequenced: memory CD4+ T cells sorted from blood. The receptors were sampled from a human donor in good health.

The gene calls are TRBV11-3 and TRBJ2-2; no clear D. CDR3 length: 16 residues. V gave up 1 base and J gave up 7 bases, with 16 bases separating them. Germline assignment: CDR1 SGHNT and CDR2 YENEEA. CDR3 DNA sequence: TGTGCCAGCAGCTTAGTGTCGACTGCTTTGTACGGGGAGCTGTTTTTT. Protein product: CASSLVSTALYGELFF.

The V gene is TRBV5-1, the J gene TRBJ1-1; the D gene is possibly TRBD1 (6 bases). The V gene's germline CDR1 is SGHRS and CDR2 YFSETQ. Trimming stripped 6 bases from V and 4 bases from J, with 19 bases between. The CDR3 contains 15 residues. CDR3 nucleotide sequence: TGCGCCAGCACCTTAATGACAGGCTCGGTCACTGAAGCTTTCTTT. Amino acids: CASTLMTGSVTEAFF.

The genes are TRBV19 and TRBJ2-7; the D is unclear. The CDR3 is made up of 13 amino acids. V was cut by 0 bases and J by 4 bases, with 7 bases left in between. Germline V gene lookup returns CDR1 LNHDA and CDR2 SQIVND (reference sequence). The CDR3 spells CASSIEPGYEQYF. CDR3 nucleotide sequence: TGTGCCAGTAGTATAGAACCCGGGTACGAGCAGTACTTC.

The CDR3 DNA sequence: TGTGCCAGCAGCTTAGAGGCAGGCCGCACTGAAGCTTTCTTT. The encoded protein is CASSLEAGRTEAFF. This chain connects TRBV7-2 to TRBJ1-1; D remains unclear. Germline CDR1 and CDR2: SGHTA and FQGNSA. The germline V and J ends were trimmed by 1 base and 4 bases, with 10 bases remaining between them. This CDR3 contains 14 residues.

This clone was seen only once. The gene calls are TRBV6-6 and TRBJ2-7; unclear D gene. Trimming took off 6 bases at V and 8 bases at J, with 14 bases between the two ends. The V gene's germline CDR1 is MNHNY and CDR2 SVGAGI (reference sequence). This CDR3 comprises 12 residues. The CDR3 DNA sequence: TGTGCCAGCAGCTCCCAGGTCACCCAGCAGTACTTC. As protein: CASSSQVTQQYF.

This CDR3 is CASRDSGTGTREQYF. CDR3 sequence (DNA): TGTGCCAGCAGGGATTCAGGGACAGGGACTCGGGAGCAGTACTTC. The rearrangement joins TRBV6-1 to TRBJ2-7; 9 bases align to TRBD1. This CDR3 contains 15 residues. Germline V gives CDR1 MNHNS, CDR2 SASEGT. V gave up 6 bases and J gave up 7 bases; unmatched junction bases: 13.

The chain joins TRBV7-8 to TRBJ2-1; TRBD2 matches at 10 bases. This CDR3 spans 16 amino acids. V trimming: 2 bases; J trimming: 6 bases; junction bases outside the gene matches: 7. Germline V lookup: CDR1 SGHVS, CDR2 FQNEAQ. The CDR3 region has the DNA TGTGCCAGCAGCTTAAAAGCGGGAGGGCCGGTCAATGAGCAGTTCTTC. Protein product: CASSLKAGGPVNEQFF.

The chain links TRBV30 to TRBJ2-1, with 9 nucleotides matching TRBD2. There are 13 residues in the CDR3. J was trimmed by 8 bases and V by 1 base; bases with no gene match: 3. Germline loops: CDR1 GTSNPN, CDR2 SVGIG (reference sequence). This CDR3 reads CAWSGREGDEQFF. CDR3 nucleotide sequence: TGTGCCTGGAGTGGGCGGGAGGGGGATGAGCAGTTCTTC.

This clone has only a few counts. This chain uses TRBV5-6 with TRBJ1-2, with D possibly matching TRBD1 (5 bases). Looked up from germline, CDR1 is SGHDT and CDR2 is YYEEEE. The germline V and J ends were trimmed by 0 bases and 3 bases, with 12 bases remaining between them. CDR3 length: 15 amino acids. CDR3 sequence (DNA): TGTGCCAGCAGCTTGGACCAGGGTGTGGACTATGGCTACACCTTC. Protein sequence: CASSLDQGVDYGYTF.

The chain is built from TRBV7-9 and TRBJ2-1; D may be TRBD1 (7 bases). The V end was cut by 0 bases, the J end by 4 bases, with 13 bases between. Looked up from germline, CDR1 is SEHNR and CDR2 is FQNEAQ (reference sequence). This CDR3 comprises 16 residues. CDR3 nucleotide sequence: TGTGCCAGCAGCTTAGCCGGAGGGACAGCATACAATGAGCAGTTCTTC. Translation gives CASSLAGGTAYNEQFF.

CDR3 residues: CAWSERRWGYHNSPLHF. As DNA, the CDR3 is TGTGCCTGGAGTGAGAGAAGGTGGGGCTACCATAATTCACCCCTCCACTTT. The chain carries TRBV30 and TRBJ1-6, with a possible D match to TRBD1 (5 bases). This CDR3 is 17 amino acids long. V was cut by 1 base and J by 5 bases, with 18 bases left in between. The germline CDR1 and CDR2 sequences are GTSNPN and SVGIG (reference sequence).

This CDR3 is CAISVGAGGEETQYF. CDR3 nucleotides: TGTGCCATCAGTGTGGGGGCAGGGGGCGAAGAGACCCAGTACTTC. The chain employs TRBV10-3 and TRBJ2-5, with TRBD1 identical over 8 bases. The V gene's germline CDR1 is ENHRY and CDR2 SYGVKD. The junction had 7 bases not matched to a gene; V was cut back by 4 bases and J by 3 bases. CDR3 length equals 15 residues.

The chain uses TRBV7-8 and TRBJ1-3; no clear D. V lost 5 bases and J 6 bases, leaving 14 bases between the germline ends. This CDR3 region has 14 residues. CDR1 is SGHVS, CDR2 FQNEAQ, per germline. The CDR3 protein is CASSRRGVSNTIYF. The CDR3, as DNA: TGTGCCAGCAGCCGACGCGGGGTGTCAAACACCATATATTTT.

The chain's CDR3 is CASCDRRNTGELFF. The CDR3 bases are TGTGCCAGCTGCGATCGGAGAAACACCGGGGAGCTGTTTTTT. The J gene is TRBJ2-2, the V gene TRBV18; no clear D. The CDR3 length is 14 residues. Between the trimmed V and J ends, which lost 7 bases and 2 bases, there was a span of 11 bases. The germline V gene encodes CDR1 KGHSH and CDR2 LQKENI.

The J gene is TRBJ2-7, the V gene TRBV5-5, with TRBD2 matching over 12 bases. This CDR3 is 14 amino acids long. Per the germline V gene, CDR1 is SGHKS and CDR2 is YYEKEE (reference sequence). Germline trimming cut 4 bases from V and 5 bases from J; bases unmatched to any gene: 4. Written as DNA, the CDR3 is TGTGCCAGCAGCGCTAGCGGGAGGGCCCACGAGCAGTACTTC. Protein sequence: CASSASGRAHEQYF.

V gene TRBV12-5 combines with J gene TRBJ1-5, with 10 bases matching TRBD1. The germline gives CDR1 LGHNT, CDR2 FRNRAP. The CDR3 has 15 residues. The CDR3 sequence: CASLSAGQGSQPQHF. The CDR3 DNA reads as TGTGCGAGTCTTTCGGCGGGACAGGGGTCCCAGCCCCAGCATTTT.

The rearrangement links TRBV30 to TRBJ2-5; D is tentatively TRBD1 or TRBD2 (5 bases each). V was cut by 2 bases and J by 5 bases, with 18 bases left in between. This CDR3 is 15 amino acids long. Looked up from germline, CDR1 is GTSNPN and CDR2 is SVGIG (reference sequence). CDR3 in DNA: TGTGCCTGGAGTTCTCCGGGACCCCGGTCGGAGACCCAGTACTTC. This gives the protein CAWSSPGPRSETQYF. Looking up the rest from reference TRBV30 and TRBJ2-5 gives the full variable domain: SQTIHQWPATLVQPVGSPLSLECTVEGTSNPNLYWYRQAAGRGLQLLFYSVGIGQISSEVPQNLSASRPQDRQFILSSKKLLLSDSGFYLCAWSSPGPRSETQYFGPGTRLLVL.

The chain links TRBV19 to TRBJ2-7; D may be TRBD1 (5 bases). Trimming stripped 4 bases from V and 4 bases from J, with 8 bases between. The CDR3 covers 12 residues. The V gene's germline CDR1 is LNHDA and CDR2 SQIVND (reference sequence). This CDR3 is CASSTQGYEQYF. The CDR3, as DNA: TGTGCCAGTAGTACGCAGGGTTACGAGCAGTACTTC.

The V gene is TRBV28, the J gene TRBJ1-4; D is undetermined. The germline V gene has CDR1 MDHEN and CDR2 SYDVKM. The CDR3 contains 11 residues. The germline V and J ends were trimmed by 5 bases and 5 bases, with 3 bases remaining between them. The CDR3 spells CASSENEKLFF. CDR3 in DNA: TGTGCCAGCAGTGAAAATGAAAAACTGTTTTTT.

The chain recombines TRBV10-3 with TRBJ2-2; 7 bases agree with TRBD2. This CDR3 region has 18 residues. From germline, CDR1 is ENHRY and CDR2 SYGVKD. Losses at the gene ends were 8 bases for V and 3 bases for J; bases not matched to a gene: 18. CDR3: CAIRPQPGREEYTGELFF. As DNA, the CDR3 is TGTGCCATCCGCCCTCAACCCGGTCGGGAGGAATACACCGGGGAGCTGTTTTTT.

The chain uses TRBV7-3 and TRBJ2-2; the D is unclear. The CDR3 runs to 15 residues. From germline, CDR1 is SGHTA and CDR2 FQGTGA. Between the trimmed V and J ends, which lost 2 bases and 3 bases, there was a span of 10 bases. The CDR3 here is CASSLVAGYTGELFF. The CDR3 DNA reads TGTGCCAGCAGCTTAGTGGCCGGCTACACCGGGGAGCTGTTTTTT.

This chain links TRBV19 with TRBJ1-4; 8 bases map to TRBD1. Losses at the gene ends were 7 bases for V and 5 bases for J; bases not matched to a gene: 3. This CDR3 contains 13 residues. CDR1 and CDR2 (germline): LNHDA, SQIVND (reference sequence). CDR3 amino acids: CASNDRGNEKLFF. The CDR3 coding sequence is TGTGCCAGTAACGACAGGGGCAATGAAAAACTGTTTTTT.

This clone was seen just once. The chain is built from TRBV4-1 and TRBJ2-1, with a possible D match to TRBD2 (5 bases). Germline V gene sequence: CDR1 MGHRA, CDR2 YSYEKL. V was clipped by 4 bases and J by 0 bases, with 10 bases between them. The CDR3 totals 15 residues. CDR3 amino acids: CASSPEGFSYNEQFF. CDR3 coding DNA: TGCGCCAGCAGCCCAGAGGGTTTCTCCTACAATGAGCAGTTCTTC.

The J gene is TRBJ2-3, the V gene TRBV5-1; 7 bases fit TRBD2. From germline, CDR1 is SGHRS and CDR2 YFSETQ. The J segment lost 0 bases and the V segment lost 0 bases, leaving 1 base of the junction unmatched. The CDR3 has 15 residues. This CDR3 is CASSLDGGSTDTQYF. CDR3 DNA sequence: TGCGCCAGCAGCTTGGACGGGGGGAGCACAGATACGCAGTATTTT.

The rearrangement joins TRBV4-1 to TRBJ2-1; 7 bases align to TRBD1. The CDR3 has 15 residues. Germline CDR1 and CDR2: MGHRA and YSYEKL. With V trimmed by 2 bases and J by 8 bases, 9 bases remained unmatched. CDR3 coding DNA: TGCGCCAGCAGCCAACCCCATAGGGGGCAGTATGAGCAGTTCTTC. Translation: CASSQPHRGQYEQFF.

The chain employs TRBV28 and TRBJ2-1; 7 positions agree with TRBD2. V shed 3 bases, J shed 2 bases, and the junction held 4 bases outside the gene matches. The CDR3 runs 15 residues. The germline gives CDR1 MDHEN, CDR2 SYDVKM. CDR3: CASSLGGGAYNEQFF. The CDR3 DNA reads TGTGCCAGCAGTTTGGGGGGAGGGGCCTACAATGAGCAGTTCTTC.

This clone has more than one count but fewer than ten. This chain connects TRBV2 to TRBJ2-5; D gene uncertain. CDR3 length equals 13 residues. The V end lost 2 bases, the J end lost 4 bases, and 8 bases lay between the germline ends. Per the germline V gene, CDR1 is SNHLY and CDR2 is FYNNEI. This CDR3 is CASSETALETQYF. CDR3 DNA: TGTGCCAGCAGTGAAACAGCCTTAGAGACCCAGTACTTC.